The 22 T cell receptor beta chains below all came from one sample that was sequenced in a study of cytomegalovirus exposure and HLA in healthy donors. PCR primers comprised 60 Vbeta and 13 Jbeta primers. This table comes from immunoSEQ multiplex PCR, and its TCRdb copy is limited to in-frame clones, with some not included. The repertoire holds 250,000 to 350,000 clones, with about 80% as singletons. Sequenced: PBMCs. All receptors come from a girl aged 2 to 10 in good health and CMV-seronegative.

The V and J genes are TRBV4-2 and TRBJ1-4; D not resolved. The V and J ends lost 3 bases and 4 bases respectively, with 15 bases between them. Germline CDR1 and CDR2: LGHNA and YNFKEQ. CDR3 size: 16 residues. The CDR3 nucleotides read TGTGCCAGCAGCCACATAGACGGGGAGGGTAATGAAAAACTGTTTTTT. Translated, it gives CASSHIDGEGNEKLFF.

The chain uses TRBV13 and TRBJ1-4; maybe TRBD1 (6 bases). V shed 8 bases and J shed 13 bases, with 20 bases lying between them. The CDR3 length is 13 residues. CDR1 is PRHDT, CDR2 FYEKMQ, per germline (reference sequence). CDR3 sequence (DNA): TGTGCCAGCCGCTCAACAGGGAGTCTAAGACTGTTTTTT. Translating gives CASRSTGSLRLFF.

The chain couples TRBV7-8 to TRBJ2-1; 11 bases fit TRBD2. Germline CDR1 SGHVS, CDR2 FQNEAQ. The length of the CDR3 is 17 residues. V dropped 2 bases and J dropped 2; count of bases not matched to a gene: 5. This CDR3 reads CASSLSQTSGAYNEQFF. CDR3 bases: TGTGCCAGCAGCTTATCTCAGACTAGCGGGGCCTACAATGAGCAGTTCTTC. The whole variable domain, filled in from reference TRBV7-8 and TRBJ2-1, reads GAGVSQSPRYKVAKRGQDVALRCDPISGHVSLFWYQQALGQGPEFLTYFQNEAQLDKSGLPSDRFFAERPEGSVSTLKIQRTQQEDSAVYLCASSLSQTSGAYNEQFFGPGTRLTVL.

The chain is built from TRBV28 and TRBJ1-2; 7 bases agree with TRBD1. Trimming removed 6 bases from V and 3 bases from J; junction bases left unmatched: 7. The germline V gene encodes CDR1 MDHEN and CDR2 SYDVKM. CDR3 length: 14 residues. The CDR3 reads CASRGQREYYGYTF. In DNA, the CDR3 is TGTGCCAGCAGGGGACAGAGGGAATACTATGGCTACACCTTC.

V is TRBV4-1 and J is TRBJ2-7, with TRBD2 matching 7 bases. V was pared by 0 bases and J by 1 base, with 3 bases of the junction left unmatched. The CDR3 is 15 residues long. CDR1 and CDR2 (germline): MGHRA, YSYEKL. The CDR3 DNA sequence: TGCGCCAGCAGCCAAGAATCGGGAGGTTCCTACGAGCAGTACTTC. Protein product: CASSQESGGSYEQYF.

This clone was picked up a small number of times. The chain couples TRBV5-5 to TRBJ2-7; possibly TRBD2 for D (5 bases). V was cut by 6 bases and J by 1 base, with 14 bases left in between. This CDR3 contains 14 residues. Germline V lookup: CDR1 SGHKS, CDR2 YYEKEE (reference sequence). CDR3 in amino acids: CASTLSEGSYEQYF. The DNA of the CDR3 is TGTGCCAGCACCCTTTCCGAGGGTTCCTACGAGCAGTACTTC.

The chain couples TRBV7-2 to TRBJ2-7, with D possibly TRBD2 on 6 matching bases. The CDR3 loop spans 17 amino acids. Germline CDR1 reads SGHTA; CDR2 reads FQGNSA. Between the trimmed V and J ends, which lost 5 bases and 1 base, there was a span of 21 bases. CDR3: CASSQNLAGKTSYEQYF. As DNA, the CDR3 is TGTGCCAGCAGCCAAAATCTGGCGGGGAAAACTTCCTACGAGCAGTACTTC.

The chain has TRBV19 and TRBJ1-5; 8 bases map to TRBD1. Germline CDR1 LNHDA, CDR2 SQIVND (reference sequence). The junction had 5 bases not matched to a gene; V was cut back by 5 bases and J by 2 bases. There are 15 residues in the CDR3. CDR3 amino acids: CASSFQGAGNQPQHF. CDR3 nucleotide sequence: TGTGCCAGTAGTTTTCAGGGGGCAGGCAATCAGCCCCAGCATTTT.

This clone was counted between two and nine times. This chain links TRBV7-6 with TRBJ2-1, with 8 bases matching TRBD2. This CDR3 comprises 16 residues. CDR1 SGHVS and CDR2 FNYEAQ come from the germline V gene. Trimming cost V 1 base and J 8 bases; bases outside gene matches: 10. CDR3 bases: TGTGCCAGCAGCTTAGTTTGGCGGGGGGATCCCGATGAGCAGTTCTTC. It codes for CASSLVWRGDPDEQFF. Using reference TRBV7-6 and TRBJ2-1 for the parts outside the CDR3, the full variable domain is GAGVSQSPRYKVTKRGQDVALRCDPISGHVSLYWYRQALGQGPEFLTYFNYEAQQDKSGLPNDRFSAERPEGSISTLTIQRTEQRDSAMYRCASSLVWRGDPDEQFFGPGTRLTVL.

Points on this clone: Here the CDR3 omits its conserved ending phenylalanine or tryptophan, so a read error is the likely source. Because the CDR3's place on the DNA is in doubt, the DNA is left out and the CDR3 is given as listed by TCRdb. This chain joins TRBV6-5 and TRBJ1-4; the table assigns TRBD1, which was not confirmed against the DNA. The CDR3 has 12 residues if both end residues are counted. Germline V gives CDR1 MNHEY, CDR2 SVGAGI. CDR3 loop: CARRGTGEPKIL.

The chain combines TRBV6-1 with TRBJ2-7; 7 nucleotides align to TRBD2. The CDR3 spans 16 residues. Germline values: CDR1 MNHNS, CDR2 SASEGT. V shed 3 bases and J 1 base; nucleotides not matched to a gene: 9. The CDR3 nucleotides are TGTGCCAGCAGTGATACCGGGACTACAAGATCCTACGAGCAGTACTTC. It encodes CASSDTGTTRSYEQYF.

A note on this clone: The missing conserved phenylalanine or tryptophan at the end of this CDR3 makes a read error likely. This chain links TRBV29-1 with TRBJ1-1, with 9 bases aligning to TRBD1. Germline CDR1 SQVTM, CDR2 ANQGSEA. This CDR3 is built from 14 residues. Trimming cost V 4 bases and J 3 bases; bases outside gene matches: 6. In DNA, the CDR3 is TGCAGCGTTGTGGGGACAGGGCGGGACACTGAAGCTTTCCTT. Amino acids: CSVVGTGRDTEAFL.

The V gene is TRBV28, the J gene TRBJ2-7, with 10 nucleotides matching TRBD2. With V trimmed by 6 bases and J by 3 bases, 8 bases remained unmatched. This CDR3 has 15 amino acids. The germline V gene encodes CDR1 MDHEN and CDR2 SYDVKM. CDR3 protein: CASRQRTSGYYEQYF. The CDR3 DNA is TGTGCCAGCAGACAGAGGACTAGCGGATACTACGAGCAGTACTTC.

The chain has TRBV5-1 and TRBJ2-3; 9 bases line up with TRBD1. The CDR3 consists of 17 residues. Per germline, CDR1 SGHRS and CDR2 YFSETQ. V lost 4 bases to trimming and J lost 2 bases; unmatched junction nucleotides: 11. CDR3 sequence reads: CASSPSGQGGHTDTQYF. The CDR3 region has the DNA TGCGCCAGCAGCCCGTCGGGACAGGGTGGGCACACAGATACGCAGTATTTT.

V is TRBV7-7 and J is TRBJ2-1; 11 positions agree with TRBD2. There are 15 residues in the CDR3. V was clipped by 1 base and J by 7 bases; unmatched bases: 3. Germline CDR1 SSHAT, CDR2 FNYEAQ (reference sequence). The CDR3 DNA reads TGTGCCAGCAGCTTAGTAGCGGGAGGGTCGAATGAGCAGTTCTTC. Protein: CASSLVAGGSNEQFF.

The V gene is TRBV5-5, the J gene TRBJ2-3, with D possibly being TRBD2 (6 bases). CDR1 SGHKS and CDR2 YYEKEE come from the germline V gene (reference sequence). This CDR3 is 17 amino acids long. Trimming removed 4 bases from V and 1 base from J, with 19 bases in between. Written as DNA, the CDR3 is TGTGCCAGCAGCAGCCGGGACTCCGATCTTGGCACAGATACGCAGTATTTT. This codes for CASSSRDSDLGTDTQYF.

This clone has a single count. V and J are TRBV7-8 and TRBJ2-1, with 10 positions matching TRBD2. Germline CDR1 SGHVS, CDR2 FQNEAQ. The CDR3 spans 15 residues. The trim removed 8 bases at V and 9 bases at J, leaving 13 bases unmatched. CDR3 sequence (DNA): TGTGCCAGCTCCGAAACTAGCGGGAATAGGGTTGAGCAGTTCTTC. This encodes CASSETSGNRVEQFF.

This chain links TRBV5-1 with TRBJ2-1; 12 bases map to TRBD2. The CDR3 sequence is 16 residues long. Germline CDR1 reads SGHRS; CDR2 reads YFSETQ. The V gene end was trimmed by 0 bases and the J gene end by 6 bases; junction bases not matched to a gene: 4. For the CDR3, the DNA is TGCGCCAGCAGCTTGGTCTCTAGCGGGGGGGTCAATGAGCAGTTCTTC. This gives the protein CASSLVSSGGVNEQFF.

This chain links TRBV5-1 with TRBJ1-2, with 7 bases fitting TRBD1. This CDR3 has 15 residues. The germline V gene encodes CDR1 SGHRS and CDR2 YFSETQ. V gave up 3 bases and J gave up 8 bases; unmatched junction bases: 13. Here the CDR3 DNA reads TGCGCCAGCAGCTGGGCTGGGACAGCGGAACGGGGCTACACCTTC. This translates into CASSWAGTAERGYTF.

The V call is TRBV13, the J call TRBJ2-7, with a weak D call TRBD1 (6 bases). This CDR3 is built from 15 residues. The germline V gene encodes CDR1 PRHDT and CDR2 FYEKMQ (reference sequence). The V end was cut by 2 bases, the J end by 6 bases, with 17 bases between. In nucleotides, the CDR3 is TGTGCCAGCAGCTTAAGACAGGCTTCGGGCCGCGAGCAGTACTTC. It translates to CASSLRQASGREQYF. Filled out from reference TRBV13 and TRBJ2-7, the complete variable domain reads AAGVIQSPRHLIKEKRETATLKCYPIPRHDTVYWYQQGPGQDPQFLISFYEKMQSDKGSIPDRFSAQQFSDYHSELNMSSLELGDSALYFCASSLRQASGREQYFGPGTRLTVT.

This chain joins TRBV27 and TRBJ1-5; 8 bases map to TRBD1. The CDR3 has 15 residues. Germline trimming cut 3 bases from V and 1 base from J; bases unmatched to any gene: 2. Germline V CDR1 and CDR2: MNHEY, SMNVEV (reference sequence). CDR3 amino acids: CASSLDRASNQPQHF. The CDR3 DNA reads TGTGCCAGCAGTTTGGACAGGGCAAGCAATCAGCCCCAGCATTTT.

This clone was recorded once. The CDR3 is CASRQSETQYF. CDR3 nucleotides: TGTGCCAGCCGACAGTCGGAGACCCAGTACTTC. V is TRBV28 and J is TRBJ2-5, with a weak D call TRBD1 (5 bases). Trimming shortened V by 8 bases and J by 5 bases, and 9 bases separated the two germline ends. This CDR3 is built from 11 residues. Germline V gene sequence: CDR1 MDHEN, CDR2 SYDVKM.